This passage covers 29 T cell receptor beta chains from one sample sequenced in a study of glioma-infiltrating T cells. Using RNA template, CDR3s of TCR alpha and beta were amplified with iRepertoire arm-PCR. From the multiplex PCR reads, TCRdb called clonotypes with MiXCR, one entry per CDR3 protein. The sample yields about 190,000 distinct CDR3 sequences, approximately 30% seen once. Input material: glioma tissue, nonneoplastic brain tissue, or PBMCs (not recorded which). Every receptor here comes from a human donor with low-grade glioma or glioblastoma, undergoing nonglioma brain surgery, or in good health (not recorded which).

The chain links TRBV19 to TRBJ2-7; weak D call: TRBD2 (5 bases). CDR1 is LNHDA, CDR2 SQIVND, per germline (reference sequence). The CDR3 totals 15 residues. The V end was cut by 9 bases, the J end by 3 bases, with 21 bases between. CDR3 sequence: CASSSGDSSGYEQYF. CDR3 sequence (DNA): TGTGCCAGCAGCAGCGGCGACTCCTCAGGCTACGAGCAGTACTTC. The full variable domain, with the rest looked up from reference TRBV19 and TRBJ2-7, is DGGITQSPKYLFRKEGQNVTLSCEQNLNHDAMYWYRQDPGQGLRLIYYSQIVNDFQKGDIAEGYSVSREKKESFPLTVTSAQKNPTAFYLCASSSGDSSGYEQYFGPGTRLTVT.

This clonotype has ten or more counts. Given the absence of the conserved phenylalanine or tryptophan at the CDR3 end, a read error is likely. The gene calls are TRBV7-2 and TRBJ1-2, with a tentative D call TRBD1 (6 bases). The CDR3 is 13 amino acids. Germline-derived CDR1 and CDR2 are SGHTA and FQGNSA. Trimming left V 1 base short and J 8 bases short, with 11 bases between. The CDR3 sequence is CASSLGTEDGYTL. The CDR3 DNA reads TGTGCCAGCAGCTTAGGGACAGAGGACGGCTACACCCTC.

This clonotype has a count of ten or more. J is TRBJ2-7 and V is TRBV4-3, with TRBD2 identical over 12 bases. Germline V gene sequence: CDR1 LGHNA, CDR2 YSLEER. Trimming removed 8 bases from V and 7 bases from J; junction bases left unmatched: 12. The CDR3 loop spans 15 amino acids. DNA for the CDR3: TGCGCCAGCCAGAGACTAGCGGGAGTTTCGGGTGAGCAGTACTTC. Translation gives CASQRLAGVSGEQYF.

Concerning this clonotype itself: Compared with germline, one end of the junction differs, possibly owing to a read error. The chain links TRBV28 to TRBJ2-3; 7 bases are a match to TRBD2. The CDR3 sequence is 14 residues long. Germline lookup yields CDR1 MDHEN and CDR2 SYDVKM. The CDR3 reads CASNLGGSTDAQYF. CDR3 coding DNA: TGTGCCAGCAACTTGGGAGGGAGCACAGATGCGCAGTATTTT.

This clonotype showed up many times. A much larger clone lies one base from this, so it may be a read error. The rearrangement links TRBV20-1 to TRBJ1-1; no definite D call. Germline V lookup: CDR1 DFQATT, CDR2 SNEGSKA (reference sequence). This CDR3 comprises 11 residues. The ends were cut back, 8 bases at V and 4 bases at J, with 11 bases in the middle. CDR3 nucleotides: TGCAGTACTCCCCTCGGCACTGAAGCTTTCTTT. Translating gives CSTPLGTEAFF.

This chain connects TRBV5-1 to TRBJ2-2, with D hard to call. Trimming removed 0 bases at V and 7 bases at J, with 4 bases between. The CDR3 consists of 12 residues. Per germline, CDR1 SGHRS and CDR2 YFSETQ. The CDR3 reads CASSLEGGELFF. CDR3 DNA sequence: TGCGCCAGCAGCTTGGAGGGCGGGGAGCTGTTTTTT. The variable domain in full, with the rest retrieved from reference TRBV5-1 and TRBJ2-2, is KAGVTQTPRYLIKTRGQQVTLSCSPISGHRSVSWYQQTPGQGLQFLFEYFSETQRNKGNFPGRFSGRQFSNSRSEMNVSTLELGDSALYLCASSLEGGELFFGEGSRLTVL.

This chain links TRBV19 with TRBJ2-6, with a weak D call TRBD2 (5 bases). Germline loops: CDR1 LNHDA, CDR2 SQIVND (reference sequence). Between the trimmed V and J ends, which lost 2 bases and 0 bases, there was a span of 8 bases. The CDR3 is 16 residues long. Here the CDR3 DNA reads TGTGCCAGTAGTATAATGGGGAGCTCTGGGGCCAACGTCCTGACTTTC. This gives the protein CASSIMGSSGANVLTF.

This clonotype appeared many times. The chain joins TRBV12-3 or TRBV12-4 to TRBJ1-2; weak D call: TRBD1 (5 bases). The CDR3 extends over 11 amino acids. V was shortened by 5 bases and J by 9 bases, with 10 bases between the two germline ends. Written as DNA, the CDR3 is TGTGCCAGCAGTCCTCAGGGTAGCTACACCTTC. Protein: CASSPQGSYTF.

This clonotype was found many times. The genes are TRBV20-1 and TRBJ1-6; the D gene is possibly TRBD1 (6 bases). V was clipped by 5 bases and J by 3 bases, with 11 bases between them. The V gene's germline CDR1 is DFQATT and CDR2 SNEGSKA (reference sequence). This CDR3 region has 14 residues. The CDR3 loop is CSARPGHYNSPLHF. CDR3 DNA: TGCAGTGCTCGCCCGGGACACTATAATTCACCCCTCCACTTT.

This clonotype was observed a single time. A much larger clone differs from this one at a single base, so this may be a read error. The chain carries TRBV18 and TRBJ2-6; no definite D call. Per the germline V gene, CDR1 is KGHSH and CDR2 is LQKENI. Trimming took off 1 base at V and 0 bases at J, with 16 bases between the two ends. The CDR3 runs to 19 residues. The CDR3 DNA sequence: TGTGCCAGCTCACCACGGAATAGTGTGGGAACCTCTGGGGCCAACGTCCTGACTTTC. It encodes CASSPRNSVGTSGANVLTF.

This clonotype came up once. A much larger clone differs by one base, so this may be a read error. The chain is built from TRBV6-6 and TRBJ1-1; D not certain. V lost 10 bases, J lost 7 bases, and 13 bases lay in between. In germline, CDR1 is MNHNY, CDR2 SVGAGI (reference sequence). This CDR3 spans 11 amino acids. The CDR3 DNA is TGTGCCACCGTGTGGTCCTATGAAGCTTTCTTT. Amino acid sequence: CATVWSYEAFF.

The table lists this clonotype with a count of one. The gene calls are TRBV9 and TRBJ2-3; D possibly matches TRBD1 or TRBD2 (5 bases each). The germline gives CDR1 SGDLS, CDR2 YYNGEE. The CDR3 has 15 residues. Between the trimmed V and J ends, which lost 0 bases and 6 bases, there was a span of 14 bases. CDR3 sequence (DNA): TGTGCCAGCAGCGTAGGAGGGGTCCAGGTGGATACGCAGTATTTT. Translated, it gives CASSVGGVQVDTQYF. The full variable domain, its missing parts supplied by reference TRBV9 and TRBJ2-3, is DSGVTQTPKHLITATGQRVTLRCSPRSGDLSVYWYQQSLDQGLQFLIQYYNGEERAKGNILERFSAQQFPDLHSELNLSSLELGDSALYFCASSVGGVQVDTQYFGPGTRLTVL.

The J gene is TRBJ1-5, the V gene TRBV19; 10 bases map to TRBD1. There are 17 residues in the CDR3. Unmatched junction bases numbered 13, after V lost 4 bases and J lost 7 bases. In germline, CDR1 is LNHDA, CDR2 SQIVND (reference sequence). The CDR3 coding sequence is TGTGCCAGTAGTAAAGAGCCGGGACAGGGGTATTGGCAGCCCCAGCATTTT. Translating gives CASSKEPGQGYWQPQHF.

This clonotype appeared many times. This chain connects TRBV20-1 to TRBJ2-7; 10 positions match TRBD1. CDR3 size: 13 residues. V was pared by 7 bases and J by 4 bases, with 7 bases of the junction left unmatched. Per the germline V gene, CDR1 is DFQATT and CDR2 is SNEGSKA (reference sequence). The CDR3 sequence: CSGPGQGTYEQYF. Written as DNA, the CDR3 is TGCAGTGGCCCGGGACAGGGGACTTACGAGCAGTACTTC.

The chain has TRBV4-1 and TRBJ2-5; 11 bases are a match to TRBD2. J lost 2 bases, V lost 8 bases, and 7 bases had no gene match. Germline V gives CDR1 MGHRA, CDR2 YSYEKL. CDR3 length: 15 amino acids. The CDR3 loop reads CASARSGREQETQYF. The CDR3 DNA is TGCGCCAGCGCACGTAGCGGGAGGGAACAAGAGACCCAGTACTTC.

A few counts support this clonotype. The chain is built from TRBV15 and TRBJ2-5; 12 bases are shared with TRBD2. CDR1 is LNHNV, CDR2 YYDKDF, per germline (reference sequence). Trimming took 5 bases from V and 2 from J; bases not matched to a gene: 6. The CDR3 is 16 residues long. This CDR3 is CATSGAGTSGQETQYF. The CDR3 nucleotides are TGTGCCACCAGCGGAGCCGGGACTAGCGGGCAAGAGACCCAGTACTTC.

The table lists this clonotype with many counts. The chain uses TRBV11-2 and TRBJ2-1; D tentatively fits TRBD1 or TRBD2 (5 bases each). The germline V gene encodes CDR1 SGHAT and CDR2 FQNNGV. The CDR3 covers 15 residues. V was shortened by 6 bases and J by 2 bases, with 14 bases between the two germline ends. CDR3: CASRGVLRTYNEQFF. DNA of the CDR3: TGTGCCAGCAGGGGGGTCTTGCGGACCTACAATGAGCAGTTCTTC.

The chain links TRBV6-6 to TRBJ2-7; D ambiguous. The CDR3 runs to 15 residues. Germline V lookup: CDR1 MNHNY, CDR2 SVGAGI (reference sequence). Deletions cut 0 bases from V and 5 bases from J, with 14 bases between. The CDR3 sequence: CASSYSGEVENEQYF. For the CDR3, the DNA is TGTGCCAGCAGTTACTCCGGAGAAGTGGAAAACGAGCAGTACTTC.

In regard to this clonotype: A much larger clonotype is one base distant, so this may be a read error. The CDR3 here is CDSSYATSGKYF. CDR3 DNA sequence: TGTGACAGCAGTTATGCGACTAGCGGGAAGTATTTT. This rearrangement joins TRBV2 to TRBJ2-3; 11 bases align to TRBD2. This CDR3 region has 12 residues. Germline V gene lookup returns CDR1 SNHLY and CDR2 FYNNEI.

Comment on this clonotype: A much more abundant neighbour one base away suggests this may be a read error. This sequence joins TRBV5-1 and TRBJ2-3; TRBD2 agrees at 14 bases. V was clipped by 9 bases and J by 5 bases; unmatched bases: 5. Germline assignment: CDR1 SGHRS and CDR2 YFSETQ. CDR3 size: 14 residues. The CDR3 nucleotides are TGCGCCACCGGACTAGCGGGAGGTGAAGATACGCAGTATTTT. Amino acids: CATGLAGGEDTQYF.

This clonotype was seen repeatedly, ten times or more. The rearrangement joins TRBV7-2 to TRBJ2-5; 11 bases match TRBD2. This CDR3 is built from 16 residues. The junction had 6 bases not matched to a gene; V was cut back by 4 bases and J by 2 bases. Per the germline V gene, CDR1 is SGHTA and CDR2 is FQGNSA. The CDR3 loop is CASSSRLAGRQETQYF. Written as DNA, the CDR3 is TGTGCCAGCAGCTCACGACTAGCGGGAAGGCAAGAGACCCAGTACTTC. Full variable domain (rest looked up from reference TRBV7-2 and TRBJ2-5): GAGVSQSPSNKVTEKGKDVELRCDPISGHTALYWYRQSLGQGLEFLIYFQGNSAPDKSGLPSDRFSAERTGGSVSTLTIQRTQQEDSAVYLCASSSRLAGRQETQYFGPGTRLLVL.

This clonotype was observed a handful of times. A read error may explain this, as a much larger clone is one base away. The J gene is TRBJ2-3, the V gene TRBV7-2; possible D gene TRBD1, 6 bases. The CDR3 loop spans 15 amino acids. The V end was cut by 1 base, the J end by 1 base, with 9 bases between. CDR1 SGHTA and CDR2 FQGNSA come from the germline V gene. The CDR3 loop reads CASSLVEGGTDTQYF. In DNA, the CDR3 is TGTGCCAGCAGCTTAGTAGAGGGGGGCACAGATACGCAGTATTTT.

In DNA form, the CDR3 reads TGTGCCATCAGTGAGTCTAGCGGGAGTGACGTTGAGACCCAGTACTTC. It specifies CAISESSGSDVETQYF. The rearrangement links TRBV10-3 to TRBJ2-5; 9 nucleotides agree with TRBD2. The CDR3 covers 16 residues. From germline, CDR1 is ENHRY and CDR2 SYGVKD. V dropped 0 bases and J dropped 5; count of bases not matched to a gene: 7.

This clonotype has at least ten counts. The chain links TRBV14 to TRBJ1-3; D gene ambiguous. Germline loops: CDR1 SGHDN, CDR2 FVKESK. The CDR3 has 14 residues. Trimming left V 5 bases short and J 0 bases short, with 8 bases between. The DNA of the CDR3 is TGTGCCAGCAGCAGCCGTCCCTCTGGAAACACCATATATTTT. Translating gives CASSSRPSGNTIYF. Drawing the rest from reference TRBV14 and TRBJ1-3, the complete variable domain is EAGVTQFPSHSVIEKGQTVTLRCDPISGHDNLYWYRRVMGKEIKFLLHFVKESKQDESGMPNNRFLAERTGGTYSTLKVQPAELEDSGVYFCASSSRPSGNTIYFGEGSWLTVV.

This clonotype was counted ten times or more. This sequence joins TRBV18 and TRBJ1-1; D is perhaps TRBD1 (6 bases). In germline, CDR1 is KGHSH, CDR2 LQKENI. This CDR3 has 13 residues. V was shortened by 10 bases and J by 1 base, with 13 bases between the two germline ends. In DNA, the CDR3 is TGTGCCACAGGGGACGGAGCGAACACTGAAGCTTTCTTT. This translates into CATGDGANTEAFF. Full variable domain (rest looked up from reference TRBV18 and TRBJ1-1): NAGVMQNPRHLVRRRGQEARLRCSPMKGHSHVYWYRQLPEEGLKFMVYLQKENIIDESGMPKERFSAEFPKEGPSILRIQQVVRGDSAAYFCATGDGANTEAFFGQGTRLTVV.

This clonotype was seen at least ten times. The V gene is TRBV6-1, the J gene TRBJ2-1, with D perhaps TRBD1 (6 bases). Germline V CDR1 and CDR2: MNHNS, SASEGT. The germline V and J ends were trimmed by 4 bases and 2 bases, with 9 bases remaining between them. CDR3 length: 14 residues. The CDR3 nucleotides are TGTGCCAGCAGTGCCAACAGGGCCTACAATGAGCAGTTCTTC. Its protein product is CASSANRAYNEQFF.

The chain couples TRBV6-2 or TRBV6-3 to TRBJ2-1, with a possible D match to TRBD1 (5 bases). The CDR3 is 14 amino acids. CDR1 MNHEY and CDR2 SVGEGT come from the germline V gene. Trimming took 2 bases from V and 14 from J, leaving 19 bases between them. The CDR3 sequence is CASSYGRLTGSKFF. As DNA, the CDR3 is TGTGCCAGCAGTTACGGTCGTTTAACAGGAAGTAAGTTCTTC.

Note on this clonotype: A much larger clone is a single base away; this may be a read error. The chain employs TRBV7-9 and TRBJ2-3, with 8 positions matching TRBD2. Germline V gene sequence: CDR1 SEHNR, CDR2 FQNEAQ (reference sequence). V dropped 1 base and J dropped 10; count of bases not matched to a gene: 7. This CDR3 is 14 amino acids long. The CDR3 sequence is CASSLEAGEVAQYF. The CDR3 DNA reads as TGTGCCAGCAGCTTAGAAGCGGGAGAGGTGGCGCAGTATTTT.

This clonotype has only one observation. The chain employs TRBV12-3 or TRBV12-4 and TRBJ2-1; D ambiguous. V lost 5 bases, J lost 8 bases, and 13 bases lay in between. The CDR3 is 13 residues long. Here the CDR3 DNA reads TGTGCCAGCAGTCCCCTCCGGCAGGATGAGCAGTTCTTC. The encoded protein is CASSPLRQDEQFF.